One sample yielded the 17 T cell receptor beta chains listed below, sequenced in a study of shared T cell receptors in the human thymus. Here immunoSEQ multiplex PCR was the method, and the copy in TCRdb shows in-frame clones only, minus some. The data show about 660,000 clones, 88% seen once. This same sample was also taken into another study, of human thymus T cells.

The sequenced material came from thymocytes. These receptors originate from a boy less than two years old with a congenital heart defect.

The chain employs TRBV9 and TRBJ2-1; 8 bases agree with TRBD2. The CDR3 contains 17 residues. Per germline, CDR1 SGDLS and CDR2 YYNGEE. Trimming took 4 bases from V and 8 from J; bases not matched to a gene: 17. CDR3 protein: CASSPLGLVLPRDEQFF. As DNA, the CDR3 is TGTGCCAGCAGCCCTCTGGGACTAGTACTCCCCCGCGATGAGCAGTTCTTC.

The rearrangement joins TRBV28 to TRBJ1-3; tentatively, D is TRBD1 (5 bases). This CDR3 has 13 amino acids. Germline assignment: CDR1 MDHEN and CDR2 SYDVKM. The V and J ends lost 7 bases and 4 bases respectively, with 11 bases between them. This CDR3 reads CASMRQGGNTIYF. CDR3 DNA: TGTGCCAGCATGCGGCAGGGCGGAAACACCATATATTTT.

This clone was observed a handful of times. The rearrangement joins TRBV19 to TRBJ1-3, with a possible D match to TRBD1 (5 bases). The germline V and J ends were trimmed by 5 bases and 6 bases, with 14 bases remaining between them. The V gene's germline CDR1 is LNHDA and CDR2 SQIVND (reference sequence). The length of the CDR3 is 14 residues. Here the CDR3 DNA reads TGTGCCAGTAGTCCGGGACTCAAGGCAAACACCATATATTTT. This codes for CASSPGLKANTIYF.

The rearrangement links TRBV7-9 to TRBJ2-7; 7 positions match TRBD2. V lost 1 base to trimming and J lost 0 bases; unmatched junction nucleotides: 9. Germline V gene data show CDR1 as SEHNR and CDR2 as FQNEAQ (reference sequence). The CDR3 totals 17 residues. The CDR3, as DNA: TGTGCCAGCAGCTTAGGGGTCCGGGACTATAACTCCTACGAGCAGTACTTC. Its translation is CASSLGVRDYNSYEQYF. Using reference TRBV7-9 and TRBJ2-7 for the parts outside the CDR3, the full variable domain is DTGVSQNPRHKITKRGQNVTFRCDPISEHNRLYWYRQTLGQGPEFLTYFQNEAQLEKSRLLSDRFSAERPKGSFSTLEIQRTEQGDSAMYLCASSLGVRDYNSYEQYFGPGTRLTVT.

V usage is TRBV14 and J usage is TRBJ1-1, with D possibly TRBD1 on 6 matching bases. V was clipped by 8 bases and J by 5 bases, with 15 bases between them. This CDR3 spans 13 amino acids. Germline values: CDR1 SGHDN, CDR2 FVKESK. The CDR3 bases are TGTGCCAGCGCCAGTTTGAGGGGGACTGAAGCTTTCTTT. This sequence encodes CASASLRGTEAFF.

The rearrangement joins TRBV9 to TRBJ2-1; 9 bases match TRBD2. CDR1 SGDLS and CDR2 YYNGEE come from the germline V gene. With V trimmed by 0 bases and J by 9 bases, 13 bases remained unmatched. There are 17 residues in the CDR3. The CDR3 region is CASSVVVSGAGGGEQFF. CDR3 bases: TGTGCCAGCAGCGTAGTGGTGTCGGGAGCGGGGGGCGGTGAGCAGTTCTTC.

The CDR3 DNA follows: TGTGCCAGCAGCGAAGGACTAGGCCGGGAGACCCAGTACTTC. It is translated as CASSEGLGRETQYF. The V call is TRBV9, the J call TRBJ2-5, with 7 bases matching TRBD2. Germline values: CDR1 SGDLS, CDR2 YYNGEE. This CDR3 has 14 residues. J was trimmed by 5 bases and V by 3 bases; bases with no gene match: 7.

This clone was recorded a few times. CDR3 nucleotide sequence: TGCAGCGGGCGCCGGGAGCTTCAAGAGACCCAGTACTTC. Translated, it gives CSGRRELQETQYF. V and J are TRBV29-1 and TRBJ2-5, with TRBD2 as a possible D gene (6 bases). V was trimmed by 7 bases and J by 2 bases, leaving 14 bases between them. The germline V gene encodes CDR1 SQVTM and CDR2 ANQGSEA. CDR3 length: 13 residues. The full variable domain, completed using reference TRBV29-1 and TRBJ2-5, is SAVISQKPSRDICQRGTSLTIQCQVDSQVTMMFWYRQQPGQSLTLIATANQGSEATYESGFVIDKFPISRPNLTFSTLTVSNMSPEDSSIYLCSGRRELQETQYFGPGTRLLVL.

Here the CDR3 reads CASSQDLGYRGSLYEQYF. The DNA of the CDR3 is TGCGCCAGCAGCCAAGATCTGGGCTACAGGGGGTCCCTCTACGAGCAGTACTTC. The chain combines TRBV4-1 with TRBJ2-7; 8 positions agree with TRBD1. The germline V gene has CDR1 MGHRA and CDR2 YSYEKL. The CDR3 is made up of 18 amino acids. The V gene end was trimmed by 0 bases and the J gene end by 3 bases; junction bases not matched to a gene: 13.

This chain uses TRBV27 with TRBJ2-1; TRBD2 is a possible D gene (6 bases). The ends were cut back, 5 bases at V and 10 bases at J, with 12 bases in the middle. CDR3 size: 12 residues. Germline V CDR1 and CDR2: MNHEY, SMNVEV (reference sequence). This CDR3 is CASSPPAGEQFF. CDR3 coding DNA: TGTGCCAGCAGTCCCCCAGCGGGCGAGCAGTTCTTC.

The V and J genes are TRBV5-1 and TRBJ2-1, with a possible D match to TRBD1 (6 bases). Trimming removed 1 base from V and 7 bases from J, with 24 bases in between. The CDR3 has 18 amino acids. Germline assignment: CDR1 SGHRS and CDR2 YFSETQ. CDR3 coding DNA: TGCGCCAGCAGCTTGCGGACAGCGACTGGGGTCTGTTGTAATGAGCAGTTCTTC. Protein product: CASSLRTATGVCCNEQFF.

The chain employs TRBV28 and TRBJ2-5; D gene uncertain. This CDR3 has 16 amino acids. The germline CDR1 and CDR2 sequences are MDHEN and SYDVKM. V lost 3 bases, J lost 1 base, and 15 bases lay in between. The CDR3 reads CASSFSQINFQETQYF. The CDR3 DNA follows: TGTGCCAGCAGTTTTTCGCAGATCAATTTCCAAGAGACCCAGTACTTC.

This rearrangement joins TRBV4-1 to TRBJ2-7; D might be TRBD1 (6 bases). From germline, CDR1 is MGHRA and CDR2 YSYEKL. The CDR3 sequence is 14 residues long. V shed 2 bases and J shed 3 bases, with 11 bases lying between them. The CDR3 protein is CASSQSRGFYEQYF. DNA for the CDR3: TGCGCCAGCAGCCAATCGAGGGGGTTCTACGAGCAGTACTTC.

This clone has more than one count but fewer than ten. The chain joins TRBV2 to TRBJ2-1; 9 nucleotides align to TRBD2. The germline V gene has CDR1 SNHLY and CDR2 FYNNEI. This CDR3 is 20 amino acids long. With 1 base clipped from V and 6 bases from J, the junction kept 19 bases outside the gene matches. This chain's CDR3 is CASSEEARLAETGLGNEQFF. As DNA, the CDR3 is TGTGCCAGCAGTGAAGAGGCGCGACTAGCGGAAACAGGACTGGGCAATGAGCAGTTCTTC.

This chain uses TRBV19 with TRBJ2-7; a weak D match, TRBD2 (5 bases). CDR3 length: 12 residues. Trimming stripped 2 bases from V and 5 bases from J, with 7 bases between. The germline V gene encodes CDR1 LNHDA and CDR2 SQIVND (reference sequence). The CDR3 loop is CASSIWEHEQYF. CDR3 sequence (DNA): TGTGCCAGTAGTATATGGGAGCACGAGCAGTACTTC.

The CDR3 loop reads CASSLYRGTNEKLFF. The DNA for the CDR3 is TGTGCCAGCAGCCTATACAGGGGAACTAATGAAAAACTGTTTTTT. V gene TRBV6-5 combines with J gene TRBJ1-4; TRBD1 agrees at 7 bases. Germline V CDR1 and CDR2: MNHEY, SVGAGI. The CDR3 is 15 residues long. J gave up 1 base and V 6 bases, and 5 bases lay outside the gene matches.

The chain carries TRBV11-2 and TRBJ2-3, with TRBD2 identical over 7 bases. The V gene end was trimmed by 0 bases and the J gene end by 3 bases; junction bases not matched to a gene: 9. Germline V gene sequence: CDR1 SGHAT, CDR2 FQNNGV. The CDR3 runs 17 residues. CDR3 sequence (DNA): TGTGCCAGCAGCTTAGATCTCTCTGGGGGGGGAACAGATACGCAGTATTTT. It translates to CASSLDLSGGGTDTQYF.